Listed below are T cell receptor beta chains from one sample, sequenced in a study of beta chain features in type 1 diabetes. Profiled with immunoSEQ multiplex PCR; TCRdb holds only in-frame clones, not every one. The sample lists hundreds of thousands of clones; approximately 15% were seen once. The sequenced sample was naive CD4+ T cells from blood. These receptors came from a man under 40 in good health. CDR3s include the opening cysteine and the closing phenylalanine or tryptophan. D genes are given only for firm matches. Not all rows give a size; the values are once, few, many and, for expanded clones, a class.

- | TRBJ1-2 | TRBV4-3 | - | CASSQDPGYGYTF | TGCGCCAGCAGCCAAGATCCGGGCTATGGCTACACCTTC
- | TRBJ2-3 | TRBV7-2 | - | CASSLVGWADTQYF | TGTGCCAGCAGCTTAGTAGGCTGGGCTGATACGCAGTATTTT
TRBD2 | TRBJ2-1 | TRBV5-1 | - | CASSLSLAGPNEQFF | TGCGCCAGCAGCTTGTCTCTAGCGGGACCCAATGAGCAGTTCTTC
TRBD2 | TRBJ2-5 | TRBV20-1 | few | CSAEGGRTQYF | TGCAGTGCGGAGGGCGGGAGGACCCAGTACTTC
- | TRBJ1-2 | TRBV4-3 | - | CASSHYQLSTNYGYTF | TGCGCCAGCAGCCATTACCAGCTATCAACCAACTATGGCTACACCTTC
- | TRBJ2-1 | TRBV7-8 | - | CASSLASGQGVF | TGTGCCAGCAGCTTAGCCTCCGGACAAGGGGTCTTC
TRBD2 | TRBJ2-3 | TRBV30 | few | CAWAPGLANRYTQYF | TGTGCCTGGGCCCCGGGACTAGCTAATCGATATACGCAGTATTTT
- | TRBJ1-2 | TRBV30 | many | CAWSGQKLNYGYTF | TGTGCCTGGAGTGGACAGAAGCTTAACTATGGCTACACCTTC
TRBD2 | TRBJ2-5 | TRBV30 | few | CAWSGPGLARQETQYF | TGTGCCTGGAGTGGACCGGGACTAGCGCGACAAGAGACCCAGTACTTC
TRBD2 | TRBJ2-2 | TRBV30 | - | CAWTLAGGPSGELFF | TGTGCCTGGACCCTCGCGGGAGGGCCTTCCGGGGAGCTGTTTTTT